The T cell receptor (beta chain) described here comes from a study of T cells in Graves' hyperthyroidism and ophthalmopathy. The study, taken as a whole, reports: Most expanded thyroid clonotypes above 0.001 also appeared in blood.

This clonotype showed up many times. The antigen remains undetermined. Amplification yielded TCR beta CDR3 regions, with RNA transcripts as the source. HTBI primers were used for first-round RT-PCR of the TCR CDR3. TCRdb re-derived calls from the multiplex PCR reads in MiXCR, one entry per CDR3 protein. The data hold approximately 500,000 distinct CDR3 sequences, with 40% to 55% observed a single time. Based on clinical symptoms, serum thyroxine and TRAb, thyroid ultrasound and orbital computed tomography, diagnoses were reached. Germline V CDR1 and CDR2: SEHNR, FQNEAQ (reference sequence). CDR3 size: 14 residues. V lost 2 bases to trimming and J lost 4 bases; unmatched junction nucleotides: 4.

This receptor was taken from a woman younger than 35 with Graves' hyperthyroidism. J is TRBJ1-2 and V is TRBV7-9; the match to TRBD1 covers 7 bases. Material: peripheral blood or thyroid tissue (not recorded which). The CDR3 reads CASSLLAGGYGYTF. The DNA of the CDR3 is TGTGCCAGCAGCTTATTGGCAGGGGGCTATGGCTACACCTTC.